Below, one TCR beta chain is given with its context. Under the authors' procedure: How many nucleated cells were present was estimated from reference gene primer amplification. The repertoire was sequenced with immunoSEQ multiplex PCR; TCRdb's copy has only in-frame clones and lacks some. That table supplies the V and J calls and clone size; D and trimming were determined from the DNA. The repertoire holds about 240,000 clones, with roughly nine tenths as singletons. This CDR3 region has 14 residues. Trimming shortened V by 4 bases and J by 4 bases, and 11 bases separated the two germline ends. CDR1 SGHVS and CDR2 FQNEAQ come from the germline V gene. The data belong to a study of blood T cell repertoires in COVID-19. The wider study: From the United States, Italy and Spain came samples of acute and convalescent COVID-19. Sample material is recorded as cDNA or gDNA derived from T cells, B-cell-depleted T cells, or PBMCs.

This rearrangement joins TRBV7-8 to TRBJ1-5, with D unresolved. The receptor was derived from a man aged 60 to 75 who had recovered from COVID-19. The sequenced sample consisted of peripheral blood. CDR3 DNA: TGTGCCAGCAGCTCCCGGGAGGGAAATCAGCCCCAGCATTTT. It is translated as CASSSREGNQPQHF.